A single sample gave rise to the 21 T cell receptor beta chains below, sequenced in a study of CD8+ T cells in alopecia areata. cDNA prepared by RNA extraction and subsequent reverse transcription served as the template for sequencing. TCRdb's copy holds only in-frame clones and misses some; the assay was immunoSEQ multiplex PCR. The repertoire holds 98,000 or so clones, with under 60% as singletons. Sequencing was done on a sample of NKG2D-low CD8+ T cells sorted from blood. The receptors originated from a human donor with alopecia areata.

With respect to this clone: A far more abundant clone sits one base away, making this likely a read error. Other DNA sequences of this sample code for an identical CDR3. CDR3 sequence reads: CASSLAGNEQFF. The CDR3 DNA sequence: TGTGCCAGCAGCTTAGCAGGTAATGAGCAGTTCTTC. This rearrangement joins TRBV5-6 to TRBJ2-1; D unclear. From germline, CDR1 is SGHDT and CDR2 YYEEEE. Trimming took 2 bases from V and 7 from J, leaving 7 bases between them. CDR3 size: 12 residues.

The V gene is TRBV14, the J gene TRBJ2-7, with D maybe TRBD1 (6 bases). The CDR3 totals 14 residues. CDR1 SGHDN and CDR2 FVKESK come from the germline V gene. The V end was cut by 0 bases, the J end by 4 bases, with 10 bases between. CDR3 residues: CASSQEAGDYEQYF. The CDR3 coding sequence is TGTGCCAGCAGCCAAGAGGCAGGGGATTACGAGCAGTACTTC.

CDR3 sequence reads: CSVEGLPEGNEQFF. CDR3 DNA: TGCAGCGTAGAGGGACTACCCGAGGGGAATGAGCAGTTCTTC. This sequence joins TRBV29-1 and TRBJ2-1; 7 nucleotides align to TRBD2. This CDR3 has 14 amino acids. Trimming cost V 6 bases and J 7 bases; bases outside gene matches: 12. Germline V gives CDR1 SQVTM, CDR2 ANQGSEA.

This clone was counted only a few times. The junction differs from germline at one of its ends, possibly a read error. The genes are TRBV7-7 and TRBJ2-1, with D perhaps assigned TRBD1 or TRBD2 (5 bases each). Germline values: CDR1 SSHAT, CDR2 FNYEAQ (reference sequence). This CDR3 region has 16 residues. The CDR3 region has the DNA TGTGCTAGCAGCTTAGGGACCGGATGGTCCAACAATGAGCAGTTCTTC. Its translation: CASSLGTGWSNNEQFF.

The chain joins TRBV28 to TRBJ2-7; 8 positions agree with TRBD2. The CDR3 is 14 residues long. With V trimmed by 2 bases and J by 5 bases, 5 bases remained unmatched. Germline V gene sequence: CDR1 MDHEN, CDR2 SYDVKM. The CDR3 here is CASSLAGRGDEQYF. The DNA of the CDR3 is TGTGCCAGCAGTTTAGCCGGGAGGGGAGACGAGCAGTACTTC.

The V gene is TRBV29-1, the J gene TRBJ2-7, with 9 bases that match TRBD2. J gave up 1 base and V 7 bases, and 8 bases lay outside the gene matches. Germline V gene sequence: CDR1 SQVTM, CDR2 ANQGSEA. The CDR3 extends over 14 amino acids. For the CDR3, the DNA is TGCAGCGCTATTAGCGGGAGCAAGTCCTACGAGCAGTACTTC. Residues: CSAISGSKSYEQYF.

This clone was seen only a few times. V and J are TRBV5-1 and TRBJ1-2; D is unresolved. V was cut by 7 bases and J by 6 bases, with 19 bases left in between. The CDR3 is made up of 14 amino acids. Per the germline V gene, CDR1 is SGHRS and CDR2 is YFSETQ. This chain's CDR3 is CASRHPNIVDGYTF. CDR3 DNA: TGCGCCAGCCGTCACCCTAATATTGTCGATGGCTACACCTTC.

CDR3 sequence reads: CASSFQASNTGELFF. CDR3 bases: TGCGCCAGCAGCTTTCAGGCTTCGAACACCGGGGAGCTGTTTTTT. V usage is TRBV5-1 and J usage is TRBJ2-2, with D unresolved. Per the germline V gene, CDR1 is SGHRS and CDR2 is YFSETQ. Trimming removed 2 bases at V and 0 bases at J, with 8 bases between. The CDR3 consists of 15 residues.

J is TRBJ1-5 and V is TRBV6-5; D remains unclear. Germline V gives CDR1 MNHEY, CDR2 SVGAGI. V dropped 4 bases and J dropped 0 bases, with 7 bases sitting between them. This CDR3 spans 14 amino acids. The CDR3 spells CASSFSDSNQPQHF. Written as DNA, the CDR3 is TGTGCCAGCAGTTTCAGCGATAGCAATCAGCCCCAGCATTTT.

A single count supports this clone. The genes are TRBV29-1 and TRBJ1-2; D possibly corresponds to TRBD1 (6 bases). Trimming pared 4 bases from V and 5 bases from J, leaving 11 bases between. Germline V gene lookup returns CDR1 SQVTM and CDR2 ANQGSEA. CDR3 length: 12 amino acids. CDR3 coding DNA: TGCAGCGTTGGGCAGGGGTGGTATGGCTACACCTTC. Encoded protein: CSVGQGWYGYTF.

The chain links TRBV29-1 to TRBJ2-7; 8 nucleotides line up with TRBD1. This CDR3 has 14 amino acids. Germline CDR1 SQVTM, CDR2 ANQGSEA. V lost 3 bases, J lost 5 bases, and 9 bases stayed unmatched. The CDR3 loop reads CSVEGADRVHEQYF. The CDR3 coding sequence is TGCAGCGTTGAGGGGGCGGACAGGGTACACGAGCAGTACTTC.

The CDR3 reads CSVVAPNTEAFF. The DNA of the CDR3 is TGCAGCGTTGTGGCTCCGAACACTGAAGCTTTCTTT. The chain recombines TRBV29-1 with TRBJ1-1; D call uncertain. The CDR3 spans 12 residues. From germline, CDR1 is SQVTM and CDR2 ANQGSEA. The ends were cut back, 4 bases at V and 1 base at J, with 7 bases in the middle.

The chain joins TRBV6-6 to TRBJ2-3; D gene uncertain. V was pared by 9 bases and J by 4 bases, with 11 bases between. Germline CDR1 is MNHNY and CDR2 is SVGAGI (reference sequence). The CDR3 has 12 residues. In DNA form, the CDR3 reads TGTGCCAGTGAGCCAATCCCAGATACGCAGTATTTT. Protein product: CASEPIPDTQYF.

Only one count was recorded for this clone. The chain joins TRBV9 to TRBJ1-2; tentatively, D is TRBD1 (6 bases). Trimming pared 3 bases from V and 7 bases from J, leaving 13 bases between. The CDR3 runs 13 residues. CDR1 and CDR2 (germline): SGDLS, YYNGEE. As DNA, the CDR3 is TGTGCCAGCAGCGCACAGGGTAAGGGTGGCTACACCTTC. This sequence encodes CASSAQGKGGYTF.

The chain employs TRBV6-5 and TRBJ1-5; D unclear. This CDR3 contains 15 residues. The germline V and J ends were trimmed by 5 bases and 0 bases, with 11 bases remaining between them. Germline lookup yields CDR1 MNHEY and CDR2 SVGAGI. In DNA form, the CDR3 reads TGTGCCAGCAGTCCGACGTGGGGTAGCAATCAGCCCCAGCATTTT. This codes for CASSPTWGSNQPQHF.

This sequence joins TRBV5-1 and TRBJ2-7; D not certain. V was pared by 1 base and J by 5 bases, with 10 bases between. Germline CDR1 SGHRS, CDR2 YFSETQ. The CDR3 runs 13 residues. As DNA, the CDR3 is TGCGCCAGCAGCTTGTGGGTAGGGAACGAGCAGTACTTC. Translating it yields CASSLWVGNEQYF.

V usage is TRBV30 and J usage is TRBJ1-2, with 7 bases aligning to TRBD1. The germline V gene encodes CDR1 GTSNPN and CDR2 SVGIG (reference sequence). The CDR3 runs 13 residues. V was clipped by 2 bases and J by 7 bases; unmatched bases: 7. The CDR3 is CAWSQTGASGYTF. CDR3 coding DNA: TGTGCCTGGAGTCAAACAGGGGCCTCTGGCTACACCTTC.

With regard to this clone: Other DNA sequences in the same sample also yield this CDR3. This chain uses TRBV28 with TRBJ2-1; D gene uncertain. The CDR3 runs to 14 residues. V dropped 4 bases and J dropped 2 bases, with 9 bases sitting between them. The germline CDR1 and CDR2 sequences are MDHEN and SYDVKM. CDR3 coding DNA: TGTGCCAGCAGTTCTGGCGGTCCCTACAATGAGCAGTTCTTC. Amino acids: CASSSGGPYNEQFF.

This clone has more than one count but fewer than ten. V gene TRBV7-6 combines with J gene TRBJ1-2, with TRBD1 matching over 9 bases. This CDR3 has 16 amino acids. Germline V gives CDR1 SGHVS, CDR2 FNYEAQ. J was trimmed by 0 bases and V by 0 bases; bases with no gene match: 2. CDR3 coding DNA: TGTGCCAGCAGCTTAGCCGGACAGGGGTCTAACTATGGCTACACCTTC. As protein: CASSLAGQGSNYGYTF.

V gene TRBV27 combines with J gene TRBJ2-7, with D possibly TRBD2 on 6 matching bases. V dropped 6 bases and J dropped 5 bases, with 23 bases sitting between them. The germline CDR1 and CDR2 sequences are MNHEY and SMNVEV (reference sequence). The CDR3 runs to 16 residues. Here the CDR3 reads CASSLSLSGVRNEQYF. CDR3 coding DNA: TGTGCCAGCAGCCTTTCCCTCTCGGGGGTGCGGAACGAGCAGTACTTC.

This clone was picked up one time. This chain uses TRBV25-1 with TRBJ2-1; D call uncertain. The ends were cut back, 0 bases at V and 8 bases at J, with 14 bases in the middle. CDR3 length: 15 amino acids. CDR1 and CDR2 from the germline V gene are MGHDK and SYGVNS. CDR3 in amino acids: CASSEYDNPLDEQFF. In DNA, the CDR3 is TGTGCCAGCAGTGAATATGACAACCCCCTGGATGAGCAGTTCTTC.